The 10 T cell receptor beta chains given below trace back to one sample, sequenced in a study of spatial heterogeneity in lung cancer. TCRdb itself ran the 5' RACE reads through MiXCR, one entry per CDR3 protein. The sample carries 49,000 or so distinct CDR3 sequences, about 10% recorded once. Time point reported: sample taken at primary tumor resection. Material for sequencing was whole RNA from tumor, nontumor lung or frozen PBMC, left unsorted. This specimen was PBMCs, taken at surgery. These receptors all come from a female donor with early-stage non-small cell lung cancer.

This clonotype was counted a few times. The CDR3 here is CSASRLAGGLFNEQFF. The CDR3 DNA sequence: TGCAGTGCCTCCAGACTAGCGGGGGGTCTTTTCAATGAGCAGTTCTTC. This chain joins TRBV20-1 and TRBJ2-1; 13 nucleotides match TRBD2. CDR1 is DFQATT, CDR2 SNEGSKA, per germline (reference sequence). The CDR3 runs 16 residues. V shed 6 bases, J shed 6 bases, and the junction held 11 bases outside the gene matches.

In its sample, this clonotype was seen many times. The chain recombines TRBV5-6 with TRBJ1-1; D is unclear. Trimming pared 2 bases from V and 5 bases from J, leaving 4 bases between. The CDR3 is 11 residues long. Germline CDR1 SGHDT, CDR2 YYEEEE. The CDR3 spells CASSFRTEAFF. The CDR3 nucleotides are TGTGCCAGCAGCTTCAGGACTGAAGCTTTCTTT. The full variable domain, rest sourced from reference TRBV5-6 and TRBJ1-1, is DAGVTQSPTHLIKTRGQQVTLRCSPKSGHDTVSWYQQALGQGPQFIFQYYEEEERQRGNFPDRFSGHQFPNYSSELNVNALLLGDSALYLCASSFRTEAFFGQGTRLTVV.

This clonotype was counted many times. The gene calls are TRBV4-3 and TRBJ2-5, with a tentative D call TRBD1 (6 bases). The germline gives CDR1 LGHNA, CDR2 YSLEER. With 3 bases removed from V and 5 bases from J, the gap between germline ends came to 16 bases. The CDR3 length is 15 residues. DNA for the CDR3: TGCGCCAGCAGCCACCCAGGGGCGAATGGGGAGACCCAGTACTTC. It codes for CASSHPGANGETQYF.

This chain uses TRBV5-6 with TRBJ2-3, with TRBD2 matching 7 bases. Germline lookup yields CDR1 SGHDT and CDR2 YYEEEE. This CDR3 contains 18 residues. J gave up 1 base and V 0 bases, and 11 bases lay outside the gene matches. CDR3 amino acids: CASSLESGVSFRTDTQYF. CDR3 DNA: TGTGCCAGCAGCTTGGAAAGCGGGGTGTCCTTTCGCACAGATACGCAGTATTTT.

This clonotype was detected only a few times. The chain combines TRBV7-8 with TRBJ1-2; 7 bases agree with TRBD1. J lost 8 bases, V lost 4 bases, and 7 bases had no gene match. CDR3 size: 13 residues. The germline gives CDR1 SGHVS, CDR2 FQNEAQ. The CDR3 DNA reads TGTGCCAGCAGCTCACCGACAGGGTTCGGCTACACCTTC. This codes for CASSSPTGFGYTF.

The V and J genes are TRBV27 and TRBJ2-3, with D hard to call. Germline V gives CDR1 MNHEY, CDR2 SMNVEV (reference sequence). The CDR3 totals 13 residues. Trimming cost V 5 bases and J 4 bases, with 10 bases left between them. In DNA form, the CDR3 reads TGTGCCAGCAGTGCCTGGTTGGCAGATACGCAGTATTTT. This gives the protein CASSAWLADTQYF.

This clonotype was recorded at least ten times. This rearrangement joins TRBV7-2 to TRBJ2-3; D is unresolved. In germline, CDR1 is SGHTA, CDR2 FQGNSA. The CDR3 consists of 14 residues. Trimming shortened V by 4 bases and J by 1 base, and 9 bases separated the two germline ends. The CDR3: CASSYYQRTDTQYF. The CDR3 DNA sequence: TGTGCCAGCAGCTACTACCAACGCACAGATACGCAGTATTTT.

J is TRBJ1-1 and V is TRBV18, with a weak D call TRBD1 (5 bases). V was pared by 2 bases and J by 1 base, with 8 bases between. Germline CDR1 and CDR2: KGHSH and LQKENI. CDR3 length: 14 amino acids. Here the CDR3 DNA reads TGTGCCAGCTCACCATGGGGGGAGAACACTGAAGCTTTCTTT. Translated, it gives CASSPWGENTEAFF.

Only a few counts were recorded for this clonotype. The genes are TRBV7-9 and TRBJ2-5; TRBD1 matches 8 bases. CDR3 length: 16 amino acids. Losses at the gene ends were 4 bases for V and 1 base for J; bases not matched to a gene: 8. Per germline, CDR1 SEHNR and CDR2 FQNEAQ (reference sequence). This CDR3 reads CASSSPTGALQETQYF. The CDR3 nucleotides read TGTGCCAGCAGCTCACCGACAGGGGCCCTCCAAGAGACCCAGTACTTC.

J is TRBJ2-3 and V is TRBV6-1, with D possibly matching TRBD2 (5 bases). Trimming cost V 7 bases and J 2 bases, with 10 bases left between them. The V gene's germline CDR1 is MNHNS and CDR2 SASEGT. The CDR3 sequence is 13 residues long. The CDR3 sequence is CASMRADTDTQYF. The DNA for the CDR3 is TGTGCCAGCATGAGGGCAGACACAGATACGCAGTATTTT.